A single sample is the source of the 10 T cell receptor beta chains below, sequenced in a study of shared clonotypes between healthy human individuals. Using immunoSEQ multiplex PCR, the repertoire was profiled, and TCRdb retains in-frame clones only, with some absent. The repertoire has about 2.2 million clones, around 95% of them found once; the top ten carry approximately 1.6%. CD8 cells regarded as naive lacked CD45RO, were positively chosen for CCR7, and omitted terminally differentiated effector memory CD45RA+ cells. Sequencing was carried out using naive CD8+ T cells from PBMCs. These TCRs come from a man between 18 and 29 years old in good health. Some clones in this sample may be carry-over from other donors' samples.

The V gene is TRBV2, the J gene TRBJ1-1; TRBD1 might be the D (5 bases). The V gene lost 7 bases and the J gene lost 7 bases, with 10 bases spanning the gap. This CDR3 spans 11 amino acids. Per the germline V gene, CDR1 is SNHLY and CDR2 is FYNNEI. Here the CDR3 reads CASTPRGEAFF. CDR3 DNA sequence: TGTGCCAGCACCCCGAGGGGTGAAGCTTTCTTT.

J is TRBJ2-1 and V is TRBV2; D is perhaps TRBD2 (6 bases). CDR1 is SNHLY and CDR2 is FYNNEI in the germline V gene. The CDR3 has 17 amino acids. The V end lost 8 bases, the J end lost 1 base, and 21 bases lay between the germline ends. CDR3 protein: CASHGGTDYLSYNEQFF. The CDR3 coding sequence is TGTGCCAGCCATGGCGGTACGGACTACTTATCCTACAATGAGCAGTTCTTC.

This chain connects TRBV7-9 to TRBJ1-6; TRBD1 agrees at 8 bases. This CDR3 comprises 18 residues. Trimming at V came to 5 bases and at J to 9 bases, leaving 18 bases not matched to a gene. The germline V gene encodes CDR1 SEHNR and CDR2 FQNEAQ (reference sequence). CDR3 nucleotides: TGTGCCAGCAGCCCAGGACAGGGATATACCAGATTTGGTTCACCCCTCCACTTT. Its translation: CASSPGQGYTRFGSPLHF. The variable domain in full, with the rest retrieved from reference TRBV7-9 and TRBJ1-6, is DTGVSQNPRHKITKRGQNVTFRCDPISEHNRLYWYRQTLGQGPEFLTYFQNEAQLEKSRLLSDRFSAERPKGSFSTLEIQRTEQGDSAMYLCASSPGQGYTRFGSPLHFGNGTRLTVT.

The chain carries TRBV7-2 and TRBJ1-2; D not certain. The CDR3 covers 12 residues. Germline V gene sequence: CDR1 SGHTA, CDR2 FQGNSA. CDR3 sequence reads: CAKPRGVYGYTF. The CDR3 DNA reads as TGTGCTAAGCCGCGTGGGGTCTATGGCTACACCTTC.

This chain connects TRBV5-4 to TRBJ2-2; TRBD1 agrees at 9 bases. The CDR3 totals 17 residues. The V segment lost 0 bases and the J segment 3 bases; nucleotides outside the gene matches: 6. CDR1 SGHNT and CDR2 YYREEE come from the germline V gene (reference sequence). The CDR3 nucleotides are TGTGCCAGCAGCTTGGCGGGGACAGGGTACGACACCGGGGAGCTGTTTTTT. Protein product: CASSLAGTGYDTGELFF.

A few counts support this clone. CDR3 residues: CASSLTSGSTDTQYF. The CDR3 DNA sequence: TGTGCCAGCAGCCTCACTAGCGGGAGCACAGATACGCAGTATTTT. This chain connects TRBV9 to TRBJ2-3, with 9 bases lining up with TRBD2. Looked up from germline, CDR1 is SGDLS and CDR2 is YYNGEE. CDR3 size: 15 residues. The trim removed 4 bases at V and 0 bases at J, leaving 3 bases unmatched.

In nucleotides, the CDR3 is TGTGCCAGCAGTTTATACAGGACGAACACTGAAGCTTTCTTT. The encoded protein is CASSLYRTNTEAFF. This chain joins TRBV27 and TRBJ1-1; tentatively, D is TRBD1 (5 bases). Germline loops: CDR1 MNHEY, CDR2 SMNVEV (reference sequence). The V end lost 1 base, the J end lost 1 base, and 7 bases lay between the germline ends. The CDR3 consists of 14 residues.

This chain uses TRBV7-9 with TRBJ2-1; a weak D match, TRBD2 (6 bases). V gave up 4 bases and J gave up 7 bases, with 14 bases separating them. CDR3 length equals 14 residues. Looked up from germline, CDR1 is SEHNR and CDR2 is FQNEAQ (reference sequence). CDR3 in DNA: TGTGCCAGCAGCTCCTACCTGGAGGGTAATGAGCAGTTCTTC. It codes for CASSSYLEGNEQFF.

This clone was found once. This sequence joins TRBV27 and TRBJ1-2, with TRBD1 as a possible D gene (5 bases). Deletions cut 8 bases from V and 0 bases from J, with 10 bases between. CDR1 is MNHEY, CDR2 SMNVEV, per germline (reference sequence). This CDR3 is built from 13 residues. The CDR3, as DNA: TGTGCCAGCTCCCCGGACACTAACTATGGCTACACCTTC. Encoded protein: CASSPDTNYGYTF.

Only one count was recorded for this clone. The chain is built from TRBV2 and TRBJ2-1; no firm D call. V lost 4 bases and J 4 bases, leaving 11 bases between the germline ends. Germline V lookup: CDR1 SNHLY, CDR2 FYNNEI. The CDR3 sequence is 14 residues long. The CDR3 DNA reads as TGTGCCAGCAGTGTTAGTGGCCCGTACAATGAGCAGTTCTTC. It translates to CASSVSGPYNEQFF.